Below, 27 T cell receptor beta chains from the same sample are listed, as sequenced in a study of T cell responses to AZD1222 COVID-19 vaccine. Profiling relied on immunoSEQ multiplex PCR, and the TCRdb table lists in-frame clones only, not all of them. This sample has under 200,000 clones; around 94% occur once, and the top ten carry about 0.64%. Here the sequenced sample was peripheral blood, taken on day 0 of AZD1222 vaccination. The receptors originated from an adult in good health.

The chain couples TRBV19 to TRBJ2-1; 11 nucleotides agree with TRBD2. The CDR3 runs to 15 residues. In germline, CDR1 is LNHDA, CDR2 SQIVND (reference sequence). Losses at the gene ends were 5 bases for V and 4 bases for J; bases not matched to a gene: 4. CDR3 nucleotides: TGTGCCAGTAGTCTCGGACTAGCGGGTTACAATGAGCAGTTCTTC. Translation gives CASSLGLAGYNEQFF.

The chain employs TRBV2 and TRBJ1-5; D ambiguous. The CDR3 contains 12 residues. The germline V gene has CDR1 SNHLY and CDR2 FYNNEI. Deletions cut 7 bases from V and 5 bases from J, with 9 bases between. In DNA form, the CDR3 reads TGTGCCAGCAAGGCGGGCGATCAGCCCCAGCATTTT. It yields the protein CASKAGDQPQHF. Full variable domain (missing parts from reference TRBV2 and TRBJ1-5): EPEVTQTPSHQVTQMGQEVILRCVPISNHLYFYWYRQILGQKVEFLVSFYNNEISEKSEIFDDQFSVERPDGSNFTLKIRSTKLEDSAMYFCASKAGDQPQHFGDGTRLSIL.

This chain joins TRBV2 and TRBJ1-1; D is unresolved. Deletions cut 8 bases from V and 4 bases from J, with 8 bases between. Germline loops: CDR1 SNHLY, CDR2 FYNNEI. This CDR3 contains 11 residues. CDR3 amino acids: CASRLVTEAFF. Written as DNA, the CDR3 is TGTGCCAGCCGGCTCGTCACTGAAGCTTTCTTT.

This rearrangement joins TRBV27 to TRBJ1-5; 7 positions match TRBD1. The CDR3 has 13 residues. Germline CDR1 and CDR2: MNHEY and SMNVEV (reference sequence). Germline trimming cut 5 bases from V and 4 bases from J; bases unmatched to any gene: 2. The CDR3 spells CASSLQGNQPQHF. CDR3 coding DNA: TGTGCCAGCAGTCTACAGGGGAATCAGCCCCAGCATTTT.

This clone was detected once. V and J are TRBV30 and TRBJ1-5; no reliable D call. This CDR3 is 13 amino acids long. The V gene's germline CDR1 is GTSNPN and CDR2 SVGIG (reference sequence). Between the trimmed V and J ends, which lost 0 bases and 6 bases, there was a span of 9 bases. CDR3: CAWSVELGQPQHF. The CDR3 DNA reads TGTGCCTGGAGTGTAGAGTTGGGTCAGCCCCAGCATTTT.

The chain employs TRBV14 and TRBJ1-4; tentatively, D is TRBD1 (5 bases). There are 16 residues in the CDR3. Germline loops: CDR1 SGHDN, CDR2 FVKESK. V was cut by 1 base and J by 3 bases, with 12 bases left in between. The CDR3 DNA follows: TGTGCCAGCAGCCAAGTATTGACAGCAGCTAATGAAAAACTGTTTTTT. This codes for CASSQVLTAANEKLFF.

The chain employs TRBV27 and TRBJ2-7; no clear D. V was cut by 6 bases and J by 0 bases, with 15 bases left in between. The CDR3 consists of 15 residues. Germline CDR1 is MNHEY and CDR2 is SMNVEV (reference sequence). CDR3 sequence: CASSFGRGASYEQYF. CDR3 coding DNA: TGTGCCAGCAGCTTCGGTCGAGGAGCCTCCTACGAGCAGTACTTC.

V usage is TRBV19 and J usage is TRBJ1-1; unclear D gene. This CDR3 contains 14 residues. Germline loops: CDR1 LNHDA, CDR2 SQIVND (reference sequence). Trimming pared 1 base from V and 1 base from J, leaving 7 bases between. Written as DNA, the CDR3 is TGTGCCAGTAGTATAGGGCAGGAGAACACTGAAGCTTTCTTT. The encoded protein is CASSIGQENTEAFF.

CDR3: CASSPGLVSYNEQFF. The DNA for the CDR3 is TGCGCCAGCAGCCCAGGACTAGTCTCCTACAATGAGCAGTTCTTC. The V and J genes are TRBV5-1 and TRBJ2-1; 7 bases align to TRBD2. V shed 4 bases, J shed 0 bases, and the junction held 4 bases outside the gene matches. The germline V gene encodes CDR1 SGHRS and CDR2 YFSETQ. This CDR3 region has 15 residues.

The rearrangement joins TRBV6-6 to TRBJ2-7; D remains unclear. The germline gives CDR1 MNHNY, CDR2 SVGAGI (reference sequence). The CDR3 consists of 13 residues. V lost 2 bases and J lost 3, with 8 bases in between. The CDR3 reads CASSYTRSYEQYF. DNA of the CDR3: TGTGCCAGCAGTTACACGCGGAGCTACGAGCAGTACTTC.

CDR3 loop: CASSLRDRGNSPLHF. CDR3 sequence (DNA): TGTGCCAGCAGCCTACGGGACAGGGGGAATTCACCCCTCCACTTT. V is TRBV14 and J is TRBJ1-6, with 11 bases identical to TRBD1. Germline V gene lookup returns CDR1 SGHDN and CDR2 FVKESK. CDR3 length equals 15 residues. V was clipped by 4 bases and J by 7 bases; unmatched bases: 3.

The rearrangement links TRBV19 to TRBJ2-5, with 9 nucleotides matching TRBD1. This CDR3 is built from 15 residues. The J segment lost 5 bases and the V segment lost 4 bases, leaving 8 bases of the junction unmatched. Germline CDR1 reads LNHDA; CDR2 reads SQIVND (reference sequence). CDR3 coding DNA: TGTGCCAGTAGTAGAAGGACAGGGGCGGGCGAGACCCAGTACTTC. This sequence encodes CASSRRTGAGETQYF. The variable domain in full, completed from reference TRBV19 and TRBJ2-5, reads DGGITQSPKYLFRKEGQNVTLSCEQNLNHDAMYWYRQDPGQGLRLIYYSQIVNDFQKGDIAEGYSVSREKKESFPLTVTSAQKNPTAFYLCASSRRTGAGETQYFGPGTRLLVL.

The chain recombines TRBV29-1 with TRBJ1-1; weak D call: TRBD1 (6 bases). Looked up from germline, CDR1 is SQVTM and CDR2 is ANQGSEA. CDR3 length: 12 residues. The V end was cut by 2 bases, the J end by 8 bases, with 12 bases between. CDR3 coding DNA: TGCAGCGTTGAATATGGGGGGCGCGAAGCTTTCTTT. Translating it yields CSVEYGGREAFF.

The rearrangement uses TRBV10-2 and TRBJ1-1; no clear D. V lost 10 bases, J lost 7 bases, and 16 bases lay in between. The germline CDR1 and CDR2 sequences are WSHSY and SAAADI. This CDR3 contains 12 residues. The CDR3 coding sequence is TGCGCCACGCGCGGAGGAGAGAGTGAAGCTTTCTTT. Translation: CATRGGESEAFF.

This chain connects TRBV11-2 to TRBJ2-7, with 9 positions matching TRBD1. CDR1 is SGHAT, CDR2 FQNNGV, per germline. CDR3 length: 15 amino acids. V was pared by 0 bases and J by 6 bases, with 6 bases of the junction left unmatched. The CDR3 sequence is CASSLDLGQGPEQYF. Here the CDR3 DNA reads TGTGCCAGCAGCTTAGATCTGGGACAGGGACCCGAGCAGTACTTC.

A remark on this clone: This specimen includes other DNA sequences encoding the same CDR3. This chain links TRBV6-5 with TRBJ1-1, with D unclear. Germline V gene data show CDR1 as MNHEY and CDR2 as SVGAGI. V dropped 7 bases and J dropped 1 base, with 4 bases sitting between them. There are 11 residues in the CDR3. CDR3 protein: CASTGNTEAFF. The CDR3 DNA follows: TGTGCCAGCACTGGGAACACTGAAGCTTTCTTT.

The V and J genes are TRBV7-7 and TRBJ1-6; unclear D gene. CDR3 length: 13 amino acids. The germline V gene has CDR1 SSHAT and CDR2 FNYEAQ (reference sequence). V lost 2 bases and J 9 bases, leaving 8 bases between the germline ends. The CDR3 nucleotides are TGTGCCAGCAGCTTAACATCGGGTTCACCCCTCCACTTT. Translating it yields CASSLTSGSPLHF.

This chain connects TRBV2 to TRBJ2-3, with D maybe TRBD2 (6 bases). The CDR3 covers 14 residues. V gave up 5 bases and J gave up 0 bases, with 9 bases separating them. Germline CDR1 and CDR2: SNHLY and FYNNEI. The CDR3 DNA sequence: TGTGCCAGCAGTCGCGGGGTTAGCACAGATACGCAGTATTTT. Protein product: CASSRGVSTDTQYF.

This chain joins TRBV3-1 (or the pseudogene TRBV3-2) and TRBJ2-3, with D maybe TRBD2 (5 bases). The CDR3 length is 16 residues. Trimming removed 4 bases at V and 1 base at J, with 15 bases between. In germline, CDR1 is LGHDT, CDR2 YNNKEL (reference sequence). This CDR3 reads CASSPGASGRTDTQYF. CDR3 bases: TGTGCCAGCAGCCCGGGCGCCAGCGGACGCACAGATACGCAGTATTTT.

For the CDR3, the DNA is TGTGCCAGCAGCAACAGGGCTGGAAACACCATATATTTT. Translated, it gives CASSNRAGNTIYF. The chain recombines TRBV11-3 with TRBJ1-3; D may be TRBD1 (6 bases). Germline V gives CDR1 SGHNT, CDR2 YENEEA. This CDR3 region has 13 residues. V was pared by 5 bases and J by 2 bases, with 7 bases between.

The V and J genes are TRBV14 and TRBJ2-2, with D hard to call. Germline V gene sequence: CDR1 SGHDN, CDR2 FVKESK. Trimming shortened V by 4 bases and J by 1 base, and 10 bases separated the two germline ends. This CDR3 has 15 amino acids. CDR3 amino acids: CASSRTVENTGELFF. The CDR3 DNA reads TGTGCCAGCAGCCGGACGGTGGAGAACACCGGGGAGCTGTTTTTT.

The rearrangement links TRBV3-1 (or the pseudogene TRBV3-2) to TRBJ1-3; D is perhaps TRBD1 (5 bases). Germline V gene lookup returns CDR1 LGHDT and CDR2 YNNKEL (reference sequence). V lost 3 bases and J 0 bases, leaving 12 bases between the germline ends. The CDR3 runs to 16 residues. CDR3: CASSHPPGRSGNTIYF. In DNA, the CDR3 is TGTGCCAGCAGCCACCCACCGGGACGCTCTGGAAACACCATATATTTT.

The chain has TRBV27 and TRBJ2-7; D ambiguous. The V gene's germline CDR1 is MNHEY and CDR2 SMNVEV (reference sequence). The V end lost 3 bases, the J end lost 3 bases, and 12 bases lay between the germline ends. This CDR3 is built from 14 residues. The CDR3 is CASSLSAFSYEQYF. CDR3 sequence (DNA): TGTGCCAGCAGTTTGTCGGCTTTCAGCTACGAGCAGTACTTC.

This chain joins TRBV11-2 and TRBJ2-1; no definite D call. The germline gives CDR1 SGHAT, CDR2 FQNNGV. The CDR3 has 14 residues. V shed 2 bases and J shed 8 bases, with 13 bases lying between them. The CDR3 region is CASSLIVGFDEQFF. The CDR3 coding sequence is TGTGCCAGCAGCTTAATAGTGGGATTTGATGAGCAGTTCTTC.

The V gene is TRBV28, the J gene TRBJ1-6, with D hard to call. CDR3 size: 16 residues. V lost 3 bases to trimming and J lost 0 bases, with 9 bases between them. In germline, CDR1 is MDHEN, CDR2 SYDVKM. Here the CDR3 DNA reads TGTGCCAGCAGTTTTATCAAGAGCTCCTATAATTCACCCCTCCACTTT. This gives the protein CASSFIKSSYNSPLHF. The variable domain in full, completed from reference TRBV28 and TRBJ1-6, reads DVKVTQSSRYLVKRTGEKVFLECVQDMDHENMFWYRQDPGLGLRLIYFSYDVKMKEKGDIPEGYSVSREKKERFSLILESASTNQTSMYLCASSFIKSSYNSPLHFGNGTRLTVT.

The chain links TRBV10-2 to TRBJ1-5, with unresolved D. V was cut by 6 bases and J by 6 bases, with 9 bases left in between. The CDR3 has 12 residues. The germline gives CDR1 WSHSY, CDR2 SAAADI. The CDR3: CASSLHGQPQHF. CDR3 DNA sequence: TGCGCCAGCAGCCTCCATGGTCAGCCCCAGCATTTT.

The gene calls are TRBV9 and TRBJ1-1; D unresolved. Between the trimmed V and J ends, which lost 3 bases and 11 bases, there was a span of 20 bases. From germline, CDR1 is SGDLS and CDR2 YYNGEE. This CDR3 is built from 14 residues. The CDR3 here is CASSAGDVGISAFF. CDR3 DNA: TGTGCCAGCAGCGCTGGAGATGTGGGGATTTCGGCTTTCTTT. Full variable domain (remainder filled in from reference TRBV9 and TRBJ1-1): DSGVTQTPKHLITATGQRVTLRCSPRSGDLSVYWYQQSLDQGLQFLIQYYNGEERAKGNILERFSAQQFPDLHSELNLSSLELGDSALYFCASSAGDVGISAFFGQGTRLTVV.